A selection of T cell receptor beta chains follows, all from one sample in a study of Graves' ophthalmopathy and Graves' hyperthyroidism. TCRdb ran MiXCR on the multiplex PCR reads and lists one entry per CDR3 protein. The sample holds roughly 480,000 distinct CDR3 sequences; 13% to 15% are singletons and the top ten take around 9.8%. The sequenced sample consisted of blood. The receptors stem from a woman aged 25 to 39 with Graves' ophthalmopathy. The CDR3 runs from the conserved cysteine through the conserved F or W. The order of the fields is clone size, V gene, J gene, D gene, CDR3 protein. The D gene is left open where the match is weak. The size entry is marked missing in some rows and otherwise reads once, few, many or a size class.

>many|TRBV29-1|TRBJ1-1|-
CSDVQGANTEAFF
>-|TRBV6-1|TRBJ1-2|-
CASSRDTRYGYTF
>many|TRBV5-6|TRBJ2-2|-
CASSRDGTGELFF
>many|TRBV18|TRBJ2-5|TRBD1
CASSPGQGFGTQYF
>medium-sized|TRBV6-1|TRBJ1-2|-
CASSETEPYGYTF
>many|TRBV6-2/TRBV6-3|TRBJ2-7|-
CASRTIWGPPHEQYF
>many|TRBV5-1|TRBJ2-7|TRBD2
CASSLASGTYEQYF
>-|TRBV12-3/TRBV12-4|TRBJ1-2|-
CPSSYSGRNYGYTF
>few|TRBV13|TRBJ2-7|-
CASSLEQYEQYF
>many|TRBV6-1|TRBJ2-7|TRBD1
CASSGTGAPYEQYF
>few|TRBV19|TRBJ1-3|-
CASSIGPGKSSGNTIYF
>many|TRBV11-2|TRBJ2-5|TRBD2
CASSFWDSGVQETQYF
>many|TRBV6-1|TRBJ2-5|TRBD1
CASSPGQGIETQYF
>-|TRBV24-1|TRBJ2-7|-
CATSESGGPPYEQYF
>many|TRBV27|TRBJ1-2|-
CASSRTASYGYTF
>-|TRBV18|TRBJ1-2|-
CASSPREGEYGYTF
>many|TRBV10-3|TRBJ1-1|-
CAISDDREEKAFF
>many|TRBV12-3/TRBV12-4|TRBJ2-7|-
CASSLGVGRAGEQYF
>few|TRBV19|TRBJ2-2|-
CASSIEGSRGGRLTGELFF
>many|TRBV7-3|TRBJ2-2|-
CASSLESGTGELFF
>many|TRBV6-1|TRBJ1-1|-
CASRANPTGNTEAFF
>many|TRBV6-1|TRBJ1-5|-
CASRDAHNQPQHF
>many|TRBV30|TRBJ1-1|-
CAWSGGLQGTEAFF
>many|TRBV12-3/TRBV12-4|TRBJ1-2|-
CASSFMWDGYTF
>many|TRBV30|TRBJ1-3|-
CAWGRRDGSFSGNTIYF
>-|TRBV29-1|TRBJ1-1|-
CSAPGSGITEAFF
>many|TRBV20-1|TRBJ1-3|-
CSAADRRSGNTIYF
>many|TRBV24-1|TRBJ2-5|-
CATSDRLGKGTQYF
>many|TRBV7-2|TRBJ1-2|TRBD1
CASSLGGQGGYGYTF
>many|TRBV29-1|TRBJ1-1|-
CSVGLISGPGTEAFF
>many|TRBV28|TRBJ2-2|TRBD1
CASSFPYRGRNTGELFF
>many|TRBV7-2|TRBJ1-2|TRBD1
CASSPTGTGDYGYTF
>many|TRBV2|TRBJ2-7|-
CASSEEGRYEQYF
>-|TRBV4-1|TRBJ1-6|-
CASSPTVPQGNSPLHF
>few|TRBV12-3/TRBV12-4|TRBJ1-1|-
CASSLRGMSEAFF
>many|TRBV2|TRBJ2-7|TRBD2
CASDLLAGGSRNEQYF
>-|TRBV7-2|TRBJ1-1|-
CASSLATRNTEAFF
>many|TRBV27|TRBJ1-5|-
CASRVVFQPQHF
>many|TRBV20-1|TRBJ1-1|-
CSAVQLLNTEAFF
>-|TRBV5-1|TRBJ2-3|TRBD2
CASSLRRGGVTDTQYF
>many|TRBV5-1|TRBJ1-1|-
CASTMGTGLTEAFF
>many|TRBV7-2|TRBJ2-7|-
CASSRGTPSSYEQYF
>many|TRBV10-3|TRBJ1-1|-
CAISDPFTEAFF
>many|TRBV6-1|TRBJ1-2|-
CASSANFFYGYTF
>many|TRBV11-2|TRBJ2-4|TRBD1
CASSPWTGVNIQYF
>many|TRBV30|TRBJ1-5|-
CAWSLTSDQPQHF
>-|TRBV12-3/TRBV12-4|TRBJ2-7|-
CASSIQGLQYF
>many|TRBV6-5|TRBJ2-7|TRBD1
CASSSRRDRLTYEQYF
>many|TRBV20-1|TRBJ2-7|-
CSASMRGRSYEQYF
>few|TRBV4-1|TRBJ2-7|-
CASSQTTSYEQYF
>many|TRBV6-2/TRBV6-3|TRBJ2-6|TRBD2
CASSRLAGESGANVLTF
>many|TRBV6-5|TRBJ2-7|-
CASSYSIGYEQYF
>many|TRBV12-3/TRBV12-4|TRBJ1-3|TRBD1
CASGPYGTVGNTIYF